One sample yielded the 31 T cell receptor beta chains listed below, sequenced in a study of shared clonotypes between healthy human individuals. Measured with immunoSEQ multiplex PCR; TCRdb has only the in-frame clones, and not every one. The sample records about 700,000 clones, about 90% being singletons. Only CD45RO-negative cells positively selected for CCR7 counted as naive CD8 cells, so terminally differentiated effector memory CD45RA+ cells were excluded. Sequencing was carried out using naive CD8+ T cells sorted from blood. These receptors all come from a young man in good health.

The chain joins TRBV11-2 to TRBJ2-3; 8 bases fit TRBD2. The CDR3 has 17 amino acids. Unmatched junction bases numbered 15, after V lost 5 bases and J lost 5 bases. Per germline, CDR1 SGHAT and CDR2 FQNNGV. CDR3 sequence reads: CASSRLSAGVRGDTQYF. The CDR3 DNA reads as TGTGCCAGCAGCCGACTCTCAGCGGGAGTAAGAGGAGATACGCAGTATTTT.

The chain carries TRBV6-4 and TRBJ2-1; 12 bases fit TRBD2. The CDR3 length is 17 residues. CDR1 MRHNA and CDR2 SNTAGT come from the germline V gene. V trimming: 3 bases; J trimming: 1 base; junction bases outside the gene matches: 4. In nucleotides, the CDR3 is TGTGCCAGCAGTGAAAACCTAGCGGGAGGGTCCTACAATGAGCAGTTCTTC. Its translation: CASSENLAGGSYNEQFF.

The chain recombines TRBV5-8 with TRBJ2-3; D unresolved. This CDR3 region has 15 residues. Per the germline V gene, CDR1 is SGHTS and CDR2 is YDEGEE. V lost 4 bases, J lost 3 bases, and 15 bases lay in between. CDR3 nucleotide sequence: TGTGCCAGCAGCCCCGGACCGATAGTGACAGATACGCAGTATTTT. Its protein product is CASSPGPIVTDTQYF. Full variable domain (rest looked up from reference TRBV5-8 and TRBJ2-3): EAGVTQSPTHLIKTRGQQATLRCSPISGHTSVYWYQQALGLGLQFLLWYDEGEERNRGNFPPRFSGRQFPNYSSELNVNALELEDSALYLCASSPGPIVTDTQYFGPGTRLTVL.

V is TRBV4-2 and J is TRBJ2-1, with 9 bases matching TRBD2. Germline V gene lookup returns CDR1 LGHNA and CDR2 YNFKEQ. V dropped 5 bases and J dropped 8; count of bases not matched to a gene: 10. CDR3 length: 15 amino acids. In nucleotides, the CDR3 is TGTGCCAGCAGCTTTAGCGGGAGCCCAGGGGATGAGCAGTTCTTC. This sequence encodes CASSFSGSPGDEQFF.

This chain links TRBV6-5 with TRBJ1-4, with TRBD1 identical over 8 bases. This CDR3 spans 16 amino acids. From germline, CDR1 is MNHEY and CDR2 SVGAGI. The V and J ends lost 2 bases and 7 bases, in that order; junction bases with no gene match: 9. CDR3 bases: TGTGCCAGCAGTTACGGACTGACAGGGGATGGTGAAAAACTGTTTTTT. Its translation: CASSYGLTGDGEKLFF.

The V call is TRBV6-1, the J call TRBJ1-1; D uncertain. V lost 2 bases and J lost 6, with 13 bases in between. Germline V CDR1 and CDR2: MNHNS, SASEGT. The CDR3 loop spans 14 amino acids. The chain's CDR3 is CASSERQVSAEAFF. CDR3 sequence (DNA): TGTGCCAGCAGTGAACGTCAGGTATCGGCTGAAGCTTTCTTT.

The chain employs TRBV30 and TRBJ2-5, with a possible D match to TRBD1 (5 bases). Trimming removed 1 base at V and 4 bases at J, with 10 bases between. This CDR3 is built from 13 residues. Germline V gene lookup returns CDR1 GTSNPN and CDR2 SVGIG (reference sequence). CDR3: CAWSEGQGETQYF. The CDR3 DNA is TGTGCCTGGAGTGAAGGTCAGGGAGAGACCCAGTACTTC.

V is TRBV27 and J is TRBJ2-7; no firm D call. The CDR3 has 13 amino acids. Trimming stripped 5 bases from V and 3 bases from J, with 11 bases between. Germline values: CDR1 MNHEY, CDR2 SMNVEV (reference sequence). The CDR3 nucleotides read TGTGCCAGCAGTCCCACCTTACACTACGAGCAGTACTTC. Its translation: CASSPTLHYEQYF.

V is TRBV5-6 and J is TRBJ1-4, with D tentatively TRBD1 (5 bases). The V end lost 4 bases, the J end lost 5 bases, and 15 bases lay between the germline ends. In germline, CDR1 is SGHDT, CDR2 YYEEEE. CDR3 length: 15 amino acids. Here the CDR3 DNA reads TGTGCCAGCAGCCCGGGACTAGCGGGAAATGAAAAACTGTTTTTT. Its translation: CASSPGLAGNEKLFF.

The rearrangement uses TRBV27 and TRBJ2-4; TRBD2 agrees at 15 bases. Germline CDR1 is MNHEY and CDR2 is SMNVEV (reference sequence). Germline trimming cut 5 bases from V and 1 base from J; bases unmatched to any gene: 6. The CDR3 is 18 residues long. CDR3 nucleotide sequence: TGTGCCAGCAGTCAAGGGACTAGCGGGAGGTCGGCCAAAAACATTCAGTACTTC. The encoded protein is CASSQGTSGRSAKNIQYF.

The genes are TRBV7-9 and TRBJ2-1, with D perhaps TRBD1 or TRBD2 (6 bases each). Trimming took 5 bases from V and 9 from J, leaving 20 bases between them. Germline V gives CDR1 SEHNR, CDR2 FQNEAQ (reference sequence). CDR3 size: 15 residues. The CDR3 region has the DNA TGTGCCAGCAGCGCCAGACAGGTCGGGGGAGGTGAGCAGTTCTTC. The encoded protein is CASSARQVGGGEQFF.

The rearrangement links TRBV4-1 to TRBJ1-3, with 10 bases aligning to TRBD1. The germline CDR1 and CDR2 sequences are MGHRA and YSYEKL. This CDR3 spans 15 amino acids. With V trimmed by 3 bases and J by 4 bases, 3 bases remained unmatched. DNA for the CDR3: TGCGCCAGCAGCCAGGGACAGGGGCAAGGAAACACCATATATTTT. This translates into CASSQGQGQGNTIYF.

The chain joins TRBV9 to TRBJ1-2; possibly TRBD1 for D (6 bases). The CDR3 spans 14 residues. V shed 5 bases and J shed 4 bases, with 15 bases lying between them. Per the germline V gene, CDR1 is SGDLS and CDR2 is YYNGEE. This chain's CDR3 is CASRGGQRSYGYTF. The CDR3 nucleotides read TGTGCCAGCAGAGGGGGGCAGCGGAGCTATGGCTACACCTTC.

This rearrangement joins TRBV28 to TRBJ1-1, with unresolved D. CDR1 and CDR2 (germline): MDHEN, SYDVKM. CDR3 length equals 12 residues. Trimming shortened V by 3 bases and J by 5 bases, and 7 bases separated the two germline ends. The CDR3 nucleotides read TGTGCCAGCAGTTTCATAGGGACTGAAGCTTTCTTT. It translates to CASSFIGTEAFF.

This chain connects TRBV7-8 to TRBJ2-7; TRBD2 aligns across 7 bases. V was clipped by 1 base and J by 1 base; unmatched bases: 7. CDR1 and CDR2 (germline): SGHVS, FQNEAQ. The CDR3 totals 16 residues. CDR3 nucleotide sequence: TGTGCCAGCAGCTTAGTGGCGGGAGCTTTGTCCTACGAGCAGTACTTC. Translating gives CASSLVAGALSYEQYF.

This clone was seen ten or more times. The gene calls are TRBV19 and TRBJ2-7; unclear D gene. This CDR3 is 12 amino acids long. Germline assignment: CDR1 LNHDA and CDR2 SQIVND (reference sequence). V lost 5 bases, J lost 0 bases, and 5 bases lay in between. Here the CDR3 DNA reads TGTGCCAGTAGTGCCGGCTCCTACGAGCAGTACTTC. It encodes CASSAGSYEQYF.

The chain is built from TRBV7-2 and TRBJ2-1; D is unresolved. This CDR3 region has 12 residues. Germline CDR1 and CDR2: SGHTA and FQGNSA. V lost 3 bases and J 7 bases, leaving 7 bases between the germline ends. The CDR3 is CASSFYRNEQFF. The CDR3, as DNA: TGTGCCAGCAGCTTCTACCGGAATGAGCAGTTCTTC.

The rearrangement joins TRBV5-1 to TRBJ2-5, with 8 bases matching TRBD1. In germline, CDR1 is SGHRS, CDR2 YFSETQ. The V segment lost 1 base and the J segment 5 bases; nucleotides outside the gene matches: 13. The CDR3 is made up of 17 amino acids. CDR3 loop: CASSLWKTGADGETQYF. The CDR3 nucleotides read TGCGCCAGCAGCTTGTGGAAGACAGGGGCCGATGGTGAGACCCAGTACTTC.

The chain is built from TRBV6-5 and TRBJ2-7; 8 bases are shared with TRBD1. Germline V gene sequence: CDR1 MNHEY, CDR2 SVGAGI. There are 15 residues in the CDR3. Trimming at V came to 2 bases and at J to 6 bases, leaving 9 bases not matched to a gene. The CDR3 spells CASSYTGQVGFEQYF. The CDR3 DNA reads as TGTGCCAGCAGTTACACGGGACAGGTCGGCTTCGAGCAGTACTTC.

The chain recombines TRBV29-1 with TRBJ2-2, with 10 positions matching TRBD2. The CDR3 extends over 13 amino acids. V was pared by 4 bases and J by 7 bases, with 3 bases of the junction left unmatched. Germline V lookup: CDR1 SQVTM, CDR2 ANQGSEA. For the CDR3, the DNA is TGCAGCGTTGTGGGACTAGCGAACGGGGAGCTGTTTTTT. Amino acid sequence: CSVVGLANGELFF.

The rearrangement uses TRBV4-3 and TRBJ1-1; no clear D gene. Germline V CDR1 and CDR2: LGHNA, YSLEER. V lost 0 bases and J 3 bases, leaving 8 bases between the germline ends. This CDR3 has 14 residues. The DNA of the CDR3 is TGCGCCAGCAGCCAAGATATGCAGTACACTGAAGCTTTCTTT. Protein product: CASSQDMQYTEAFF.

The chain employs TRBV27 and TRBJ1-1, with 10 bases aligning to TRBD1. Germline values: CDR1 MNHEY, CDR2 SMNVEV (reference sequence). Trimming took 1 base from V and 4 from J; bases not matched to a gene: 3. CDR3 size: 15 residues. The CDR3 protein is CASSLLTGGGTEAFF. DNA for the CDR3: TGTGCCAGCAGTTTATTGACAGGGGGCGGCACTGAAGCTTTCTTT.

The V and J genes are TRBV5-6 and TRBJ1-1; D is undetermined. The V gene lost 2 bases and the J gene lost 5 bases, with 10 bases spanning the gap. This CDR3 spans 13 amino acids. Germline CDR1 SGHDT, CDR2 YYEEEE. CDR3 in DNA: TGTGCCAGCAGCTTAGGTGCTACGACTGAAGCTTTCTTT. This codes for CASSLGATTEAFF. Drawing the rest from reference TRBV5-6 and TRBJ1-1, the complete variable domain is DAGVTQSPTHLIKTRGQQVTLRCSPKSGHDTVSWYQQALGQGPQFIFQYYEEEERQRGNFPDRFSGHQFPNYSSELNVNALLLGDSALYLCASSLGATTEAFFGQGTRLTVV.

This clone was picked up a small number of times. This chain joins TRBV27 and TRBJ2-1; D possibly uses TRBD1 or TRBD2 (5 bases each). The CDR3 is 11 residues long. Germline V gives CDR1 MNHEY, CDR2 SMNVEV (reference sequence). Trimming stripped 4 bases from V and 12 bases from J, with 10 bases between. The CDR3 coding sequence is TGTGCCAGCAGTTCGGGACGGGGGCAGTTCTTC. This gives the protein CASSSGRGQFF.

The count of this clone is one. The J gene is TRBJ2-1, the V gene TRBV10-2, with D uncertain. This CDR3 has 14 residues. Trimming took 2 bases from V and 7 from J, leaving 12 bases between them. Per germline, CDR1 WSHSY and CDR2 SAAADI. The CDR3 nucleotides are TGCGCCAGCAGTGAGGCTAGGACGAGGAATGAGCAGTTCTTC. This codes for CASSEARTRNEQFF.

This sequence joins TRBV27 and TRBJ1-1; D ambiguous. Trimming removed 5 bases from V and 2 bases from J, with 9 bases in between. The germline V gene encodes CDR1 MNHEY and CDR2 SMNVEV (reference sequence). The CDR3 loop spans 13 amino acids. The CDR3 coding sequence is TGTGCCAGCAGTCTGGTATCCAACACTGAAGCTTTCTTT. Protein: CASSLVSNTEAFF.

This clone was detected only once. The chain is built from TRBV7-6 and TRBJ2-5; D call uncertain. Germline lookup yields CDR1 SGHVS and CDR2 FNYEAQ. Trimming removed 2 bases at V and 2 bases at J, with 9 bases between. The CDR3 is 14 amino acids. CDR3 sequence reads: CASSLNAGQETQYF. The CDR3 DNA follows: TGTGCCAGCAGCTTAAACGCAGGACAAGAGACCCAGTACTTC.

This clone appeared once. This chain uses TRBV10-3 with TRBJ2-2; D is perhaps TRBD1 (6 bases). CDR1 and CDR2 (germline): ENHRY, SYGVKD. V gave up 1 base and J gave up 5 bases, with 20 bases separating them. This CDR3 spans 18 amino acids. The CDR3 sequence: CAISELRTADDLTGELFF. The CDR3 DNA sequence: TGTGCCATCAGTGAGTTGCGGACAGCGGATGACCTAACCGGGGAGCTGTTTTTT.

The rearrangement joins TRBV5-6 to TRBJ2-1, with TRBD2 matching 7 bases. Germline V gene lookup returns CDR1 SGHDT and CDR2 YYEEEE. The CDR3 is made up of 16 amino acids. J gave up 2 bases and V 4 bases, and 9 bases lay outside the gene matches. The CDR3: CASSLRGDYAYNEQFF. As DNA, the CDR3 is TGTGCCAGCAGCCTACGGGGGGATTACGCCTACAATGAGCAGTTCTTC.

The rearrangement links TRBV7-9 to TRBJ2-7; no firm D call. Germline values: CDR1 SEHNR, CDR2 FQNEAQ (reference sequence). The V and J ends lost 6 bases and 3 bases respectively, with 9 bases between them. The CDR3 length is 12 residues. Here the CDR3 DNA reads TGTGCCAGCAGGTATTGGGGCTACGAGCAGTACTTC. It yields the protein CASRYWGYEQYF.

V is TRBV7-6 and J is TRBJ2-3; no clear D gene. Germline V gene sequence: CDR1 SGHVS, CDR2 FNYEAQ. The ends were cut back, 4 bases at V and 0 bases at J, with 5 bases in the middle. This CDR3 is 13 amino acids long. In DNA, the CDR3 is TGTGCCAGCAGCTCCCTCAGCACAGATACGCAGTATTTT. The encoded protein is CASSSLSTDTQYF.